These T cell receptor beta chains were read from a single sample in a study of neurological immune-mediated disorders. TCRdb called the 5' RACE reads again in MiXCR, with one record for every CDR3 protein. The data hold around 79,000 distinct CDR3 sequences, with 12% to 15% observed a single time. Sequencing input: PBMCs. These TCRs come from a woman in her fifties or sixties in good health. The CDR3 runs from the conserved cysteine through the conserved F or W. Each record gives: V gene, J gene, clone size, D gene, CDR3 DNA, CDR3 protein. The D gene is left open where the match is weak. Size is omitted from some rows. Given values are once, few, many or a class for expanded clones.

>TRBV5-1|TRBJ2-7|few|TRBD2
TGCGCCAGCAGCTTGGATAGCGGGAGTTACGAGCAGTACTTC
CASSLDSGSYEQYF
>TRBV14|TRBJ1-1|NA|NA
TGTGCCAGCAGCCAACGGCTGCAGGGCCTGAGGAACACTGAAGCTTTCTTT
CASSQRLQGLRNTEAFF
>TRBV2|TRBJ2-3|many|TRBD2
TGTGCCAGCAGCTTCTATGGGAGGGACTCAGATACGCAGTATTTT
CASSFYGRDSDTQYF
>TRBV12-3/TRBV12-4|TRBJ1-1|many|NA
TGTGCCAGCAGTTTCCAGGGAAAGAACACTGAAGCTTTCTTT
CASSFQGKNTEAFF
>TRBV29-1|TRBJ2-2|few|NA
TGCAGCGTTGAAGATCTGCAGCAGGGCGGTCGGGAGCTGTTTTTT
CSVEDLQQGGRELFF
>TRBV12-3/TRBV12-4|TRBJ2-5|NA|NA
TGTGCCAGTTCGGATACGATCAACCAAGAGACCCAGTACTTC
CASSDTINQETQYF
>TRBV12-3/TRBV12-4|TRBJ2-1|few|TRBD1
TGTGCCAGCAGTTCTGGATGGGGACAGGGTGGTAGGAATGAGCAGTTCTTC
CASSSGWGQGGRNEQFF
>TRBV12-3/TRBV12-4|TRBJ1-6|many|NA
TGTGCCAGCACCACCTCCACACGCTATAATTCACCCCTCCACTTT
CASTTSTRYNSPLHF
>TRBV5-1|TRBJ1-1|many|NA
TGCGCCAGCGGGGAAAGCAGGGGAAACACTGAAGCTTTCTTT
CASGESRGNTEAFF
>TRBV7-2|TRBJ2-1|many|TRBD1
TGTGCCAGCAGCTCGGACAGGGGTACCTACAATGAGCAGTTCTTC
CASSSDRGTYNEQFF
>TRBV2|TRBJ1-1|NA|TRBD1
TGTGCCAGCAGTACCCGGGACAGGGACCTTGAAGCTTTCTTT
CASSTRDRDLEAFF
>TRBV12-3/TRBV12-4|TRBJ1-2|many|NA
TGTGCCAGCAGGGTAGGGGGGAAATCTAACTATGGCTACACCTTC
CASRVGGKSNYGYTF
>TRBV20-1|TRBJ1-2|NA|TRBD1
TGCAGTGCTAGCGTCCAGGGGGCTGGCTACACCTTC
CSASVQGAGYTF
>TRBV9|TRBJ2-1|NA|TRBD1
TGTGCCAGCAGTAGAGGGGGCTCTTATTACAATGAGCAGTTCTTC
CASSRGGSYYNEQFF
>TRBV5-8|TRBJ1-5|many|NA
TGTGCCAGCAGCTTGTCGGGGGGAGGGGGTCAGCCCCAGCATTTT
CASSLSGGGGQPQHF
>TRBV12-3/TRBV12-4|TRBJ2-7|many|TRBD2
TGTGCCAGCAGTTCCCCGAGTAGCGGGAGGCCCGAGCAGTACTTC
CASSSPSSGRPEQYF
>TRBV10-1|TRBJ2-1|few|TRBD2
TGCGCCAGCGCGGCGGGAGGGAGGAATGAGCAGTTCTTC
CASAAGGRNEQFF
>TRBV7-2|TRBJ2-3|NA|NA
TGTGCCAGCACTCGGGAACTAGAGTATACGCAGTATTTT
CASTRELEYTQYF
>TRBV20-1|TRBJ2-3|many|TRBD2
TGCAGTGCTAGTCCCCGGCTAGCGGGGGCCACCTCACGTGCAGATACGCAGTATTTT
CSASPRLAGATSRADTQYF
>TRBV29-1|TRBJ2-7|many|NA
TGCAGCGTTGAATCAATGGGGACTGACTACGAGCAGTACTTC
CSVESMGTDYEQYF
>TRBV7-2|TRBJ2-1|many|TRBD1
TGTGCCAGCACCGTCGACAGGGGAGGTTACAATGAGCAGTTCTTC
CASTVDRGGYNEQFF
>TRBV7-2|TRBJ2-1|many|NA
TGTGCCAGCAGCTTAGGACGCCACAATGAGCAGTTCTTC
CASSLGRHNEQFF
>TRBV7-2|TRBJ1-1|many|NA
TGTGCCAGCAGCTCGGGTGTGGGATCAACTGAAGCTTTCTTT
CASSSGVGSTEAFF
>TRBV5-1|TRBJ2-7|many|NA
TGCGCCAGCAGCCCCGGGGACTTCCTATCCTACGAGCAGTACTTC
CASSPGDFLSYEQYF
>TRBV20-1|TRBJ1-2|many|NA
TGCAGTGCTAGAGAGAACAATTTGGCCTCTCGGGGCTACACCTTC
CSARENNLASRGYTF
>TRBV3-1|TRBJ2-7|many|NA
TGTGCCAGCAGCCAAGTTTCAGGAACCCCTTCCTACGAGCAGTACTTC
CASSQVSGTPSYEQYF
>TRBV9|TRBJ2-5|many|NA
TGTGCCAGCAGCGTAGCTACAAGGGGTGGAGGGGAGACCCAGTACTTC
CASSVATRGGGETQYF
>TRBV27|TRBJ2-5|many|TRBD2
TGTGCCAGCAGTCCCGGTGGTAGCGGGACGGCCAGGGAGACCCAGTACTTC
CASSPGGSGTARETQYF
>TRBV27|TRBJ2-7|few|NA
TGTGCCAGCAGTTTATCAGGGGGGGGCCCGAGGGAGCAGTACTTC
CASSLSGGGPREQYF
>TRBV5-5|TRBJ2-1|many|NA
TGTGCCAGCAGCTTGGGTGTTTTCAATGAGCAGTTCTTC
CASSLGVFNEQFF
>TRBV5-1|TRBJ2-1|many|NA
TGCGCCAGCAGCCAGCTGGATGAGCAGTTCTTC
CASSQLDEQFF
>TRBV5-1|TRBJ1-1|many|NA
TGCGCCAGCAGATTAGTTCCCGGTTCAGTCACTGAAGCTTTCTTT
CASRLVPGSVTEAFF
>TRBV6-1|TRBJ2-1|many|NA
TGTGCCAGCAGTGCCGGGGGTCTCCCACCAGAGCAGTTCTTC
CASSAGGLPPEQFF
>TRBV6-1|TRBJ2-3|NA|NA
TGTGCCAGCAGTGAACAGGAGGGGCGCACAGATACGCAGTATTTT
CASSEQEGRTDTQYF
>TRBV7-9|TRBJ2-2|many|NA
TGTGCCAGCAGCTCTGGTGGGAAAGAGCTGTTTTTT
CASSSGGKELFF
>TRBV5-1|TRBJ1-1|few|NA
TGCGCCAGCAGCTTAGAGGGGCGATACAATGAAGCTTTCTTT
CASSLEGRYNEAFF
>TRBV19|TRBJ2-1|many|NA
TGTGCCAGTAGTATAGGTCGGGGACTTAGCTCCTACAATGAGCAGTTCTTC
CASSIGRGLSSYNEQFF
>TRBV5-5|TRBJ2-6|many|NA
TGTGCCAGCAGCTTGCTCCTCTCTGGGGCCAACGTCCTGACTTTC
CASSLLLSGANVLTF
>TRBV6-5|TRBJ2-5|many|NA
TGTGCCAGCAGCCCCTCGGGGAGGGGGAGCGGGACCCAGTACTTC
CASSPSGRGSGTQYF
>TRBV28|TRBJ1-1|many|NA
TGTGCCAGCAGTTTAGCAGGGAGGAACACTGAAGCTTTCTTT
CASSLAGRNTEAFF
>TRBV7-8|TRBJ1-1|many|TRBD1
TGTGCCAGCAGCTTCGCCGGGACAGGGGCGTACGAAGCTTTCTTT
CASSFAGTGAYEAFF
>TRBV5-1|TRBJ2-5|many|TRBD1
TGCGCCAGCGTTCGGGACAGGGAAGAGACCCAGTACTTC
CASVRDREETQYF
>TRBV5-1|TRBJ1-1|many|TRBD1
TGCGCCAGCAGCCTCGGACAGGGCAACATGAACACTGAAGCTTTCTTT
CASSLGQGNMNTEAFF
>TRBV29-1|TRBJ2-1|many|NA
TGCAGCGTTGAAGATCGGGCTAGCGCATTGGAGGAGCAGTTCTTC
CSVEDRASALEEQFF